The 15 T cell receptor beta chains given below trace back to one sample, sequenced in a study of molecular identifiers for immune sequencing clone quantification. TCRdb recomputed calls from the PCR reads with MiXCR, one row per CDR3 protein. This table has some 100,000 distinct CDR3 sequences, roughly a third appearing once. Sequencing was performed on naive CD8+ T cells from blood, with Jurkat cell RNA spiked in. Noted subset: FACS-sorted CD8+CD4-CCR7+CD45RA+ naive T cells. The receptors here all came from a human donor in good health. Some libraries in this study had Jurkat cell RNA spiked in.

This clonotype showed up just a few times. V is TRBV5-5 and J is TRBJ2-4, with 11 bases lining up with TRBD2. The CDR3 length is 16 residues. The V gene's germline CDR1 is SGHKS and CDR2 YYEKEE (reference sequence). The V gene end was trimmed by 2 bases and the J gene end by 8 bases; junction bases not matched to a gene: 9. CDR3 loop: CASSLVLAGAKDIQYF. In DNA form, the CDR3 reads TGTGCCAGCAGCTTAGTACTAGCGGGAGCTAAGGACATTCAGTACTTC.

The rearrangement links TRBV6-4 to TRBJ1-5; D possibly corresponds to TRBD1 (6 bases). CDR1 is MRHNA, CDR2 SNTAGT, per germline. This CDR3 region has 13 residues. Trimming stripped 10 bases from V and 2 bases from J, with 12 bases between. The CDR3 sequence is CAMKDSRNQPQHF. The CDR3 nucleotides read TGTGCCATGAAGGACAGTCGCAATCAGCCCCAGCATTTT.

To note about this clonotype: This CDR3 is missing its conserved last phenylalanine or tryptophan, likely due to a read error. The chain couples TRBV7-8 to TRBJ1-2; 10 nucleotides line up with TRBD1. Germline V gives CDR1 SGHVS, CDR2 FQNEAQ. Unmatched junction bases numbered 12, after V lost 1 base and J lost 4 bases. CDR3 length: 18 amino acids. The CDR3 loop is CASSLGRQGATSPYGYTY. The CDR3, as DNA: TGTGCCAGCAGCTTAGGTAGACAGGGGGCAACGAGTCCCTATGGCTACACCTAC.

This clonotype was detected a few times. The rearrangement links TRBV15 to TRBJ2-5; 7 bases align to TRBD2. The trim removed 4 bases at V and 6 bases at J, leaving 14 bases unmatched. Germline V gene sequence: CDR1 LNHNV, CDR2 YYDKDF (reference sequence). The CDR3 is 16 residues long. CDR3 amino acids: CATSNIPGGHGKTQYF. Written as DNA, the CDR3 is TGTGCCACCAGCAACATTCCGGGAGGACACGGGAAGACCCAGTACTTC. Supplemented by reference TRBV15 and TRBJ2-5, the full variable domain reads DAMVIQNPRYQVTQFGKPVTLSCSQTLNHNVMYWYQQKSSQAPKLLFHYYDKDFNNEADTPDNFQSRRPNTSFCFLDIRSPGLGDTAMYLCATSNIPGGHGKTQYFGPGTRLLVL.

This chain uses TRBV11-3 with TRBJ2-1; a weak D match, TRBD2 (5 bases). The CDR3 is 15 residues long. The V and J ends lost 3 bases and 3 bases respectively, with 12 bases between them. CDR1 and CDR2 from the germline V gene are SGHNT and YENEEA. The CDR3 loop is CASSLDSILYNEQFF. CDR3 nucleotide sequence: TGTGCCAGCAGCTTGGACTCGATTCTCTACAATGAGCAGTTCTTC. The full variable domain, its missing parts supplied by reference TRBV11-3 and TRBJ2-1, is EAGVVQSPRYKIIEKKQPVAFWCNPISGHNTLYWYLQNLGQGPELLIRYENEEAVDDSQLPKDRFSAERLKGVDSTLKIQPAELGDSAVYLCASSLDSILYNEQFFGPGTRLTVL.

The chain couples TRBV9 to TRBJ2-7; TRBD2 aligns across 7 bases. After removal of 4 bases from V and 0 bases from J, the junction contained 4 bases not matched to a gene. There are 14 residues in the CDR3. CDR1 and CDR2 from the germline V gene are SGDLS and YYNGEE. Here the CDR3 DNA reads TGTGCCAGCAGCCTAGCGGCCAGCTCCTACGAGCAGTACTTC. It translates to CASSLAASSYEQYF.

V gene TRBV5-3 combines with J gene TRBJ2-3; D remains unclear. TRBV5-3 is classed as an ORF, of uncertain function. V lost 8 bases, J lost 4 bases, and 20 bases lay in between. This CDR3 contains 15 residues. CDR3: CASSLLGPPSDTQYF. The CDR3, as DNA: TGTGCCAGCAGCCTATTGGGCCCCCCCTCAGATACGCAGTATTTT.

The sample holds many counts of this clonotype. The chain carries TRBV9 and TRBJ2-3, with D possibly matching TRBD1 (6 bases). There are 18 residues in the CDR3. V was clipped by 0 bases and J by 3 bases, with 20 bases between them. Germline loops: CDR1 SGDLS, CDR2 YYNGEE. This CDR3 reads CASSVAPPGEGLTDTQYF. The DNA for the CDR3 is TGTGCCAGCAGCGTAGCCCCGCCAGGGGAAGGTTTGACAGATACGCAGTATTTT.

On this clonotype: Its ends do not fully match the called genes, so a read error is possible. The CDR3 coding sequence is TGTGCCAGTAAGCCCTCTGGGGCCACCGTCCTGACTTTC. This translates into CASKPSGATVLTF. The chain carries TRBV19 and TRBJ2-6, with D perhaps TRBD1 (5 bases). In germline, CDR1 is LNHDA, CDR2 SQIVND (reference sequence). The length of the CDR3 is 13 residues.

Notes on this clonotype: This may be a read error, as it is one base from a much larger clone. V usage is TRBV29-1 and J usage is TRBJ1-1; D unclear. This CDR3 region has 13 residues. Germline CDR1 SQVTM, CDR2 ANQGSEA. CDR3 loop: CSVGPIMNTETFF. DNA of the CDR3: TGCAGCGTTGGTCCCATCATGAACACTGAAACTTTCTTT.

This clonotype was seen ten or more times. The rearrangement links TRBV12-3 or TRBV12-4 to TRBJ2-7; 7 bases fit TRBD1. The CDR3 length is 14 residues. Unmatched junction bases numbered 5, after V lost 6 bases and J lost 0 bases. Written as DNA, the CDR3 is TGTGCCAGCAGCCCGGACAGGAGCTCCTACGAGCAGTACTTC. It translates to CASSPDRSSYEQYF.

V is TRBV10-3 and J is TRBJ2-7, with D tentatively TRBD1 (6 bases). Trimming took 4 bases from V and 2 from J, leaving 15 bases between them. The CDR3 loop spans 15 amino acids. From germline, CDR1 is ENHRY and CDR2 SYGVKD. The DNA of the CDR3 is TGTGCCATCAGTGGGGGGCCAGACATAACCTACGAGCAGTACTTC. Encoded protein: CAISGGPDITYEQYF.

This clonotype was counted a few times. V is TRBV11-2 and J is TRBJ2-1; the D gene is possibly TRBD2 (6 bases). CDR1 SGHAT and CDR2 FQNNGV come from the germline V gene. The CDR3 spans 15 residues. V dropped 3 bases and J dropped 2 bases, with 11 bases sitting between them. The CDR3 DNA reads as TGTGCCAGCAGCTTTGGGGGGAGCCCCTACAATGAGCAGTTCTTC. It encodes CASSFGGSPYNEQFF.

CDR3 residues: CASSYSRGWSGGTEAFF. The CDR3 DNA sequence: TGTGCCAGCAGTTACTCCCGGGGATGGTCTGGAGGGACTGAAGCTTTCTTT. J is TRBJ1-1 and V is TRBV6-5; D remains unclear. This CDR3 comprises 17 residues. CDR1 is MNHEY, CDR2 SVGAGI, per germline. The ends were cut back, 0 bases at V and 5 bases at J, with 19 bases in the middle.

The table lists this clonotype with a few counts. The gene calls are TRBV27 and TRBJ2-1; either TRBD1 or TRBD2 may fit D (5 bases each). CDR3 length: 14 residues. Germline V gene sequence: CDR1 MNHEY, CDR2 SMNVEV (reference sequence). The V end was cut by 6 bases, the J end by 8 bases, with 17 bases between. The CDR3 DNA sequence: TGTGCCAGCAGGAGGGGCCTCCACGTTCATGAGCAGTTCTTC. It specifies CASRRGLHVHEQFF.